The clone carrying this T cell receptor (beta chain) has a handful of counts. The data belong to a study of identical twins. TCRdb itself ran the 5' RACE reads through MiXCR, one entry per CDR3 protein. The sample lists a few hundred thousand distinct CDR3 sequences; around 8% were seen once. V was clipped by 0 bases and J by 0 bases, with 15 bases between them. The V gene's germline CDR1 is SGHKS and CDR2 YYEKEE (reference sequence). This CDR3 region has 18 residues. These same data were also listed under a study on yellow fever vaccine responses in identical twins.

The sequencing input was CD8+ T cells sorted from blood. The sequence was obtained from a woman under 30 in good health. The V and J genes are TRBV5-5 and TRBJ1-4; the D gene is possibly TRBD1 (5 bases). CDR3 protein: CASSLDVGVSATNEKLFF. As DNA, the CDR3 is TGTGCCAGCAGCTTGGACGTAGGGGTGTCGGCAACTAATGAAAAACTGTTTTTT.